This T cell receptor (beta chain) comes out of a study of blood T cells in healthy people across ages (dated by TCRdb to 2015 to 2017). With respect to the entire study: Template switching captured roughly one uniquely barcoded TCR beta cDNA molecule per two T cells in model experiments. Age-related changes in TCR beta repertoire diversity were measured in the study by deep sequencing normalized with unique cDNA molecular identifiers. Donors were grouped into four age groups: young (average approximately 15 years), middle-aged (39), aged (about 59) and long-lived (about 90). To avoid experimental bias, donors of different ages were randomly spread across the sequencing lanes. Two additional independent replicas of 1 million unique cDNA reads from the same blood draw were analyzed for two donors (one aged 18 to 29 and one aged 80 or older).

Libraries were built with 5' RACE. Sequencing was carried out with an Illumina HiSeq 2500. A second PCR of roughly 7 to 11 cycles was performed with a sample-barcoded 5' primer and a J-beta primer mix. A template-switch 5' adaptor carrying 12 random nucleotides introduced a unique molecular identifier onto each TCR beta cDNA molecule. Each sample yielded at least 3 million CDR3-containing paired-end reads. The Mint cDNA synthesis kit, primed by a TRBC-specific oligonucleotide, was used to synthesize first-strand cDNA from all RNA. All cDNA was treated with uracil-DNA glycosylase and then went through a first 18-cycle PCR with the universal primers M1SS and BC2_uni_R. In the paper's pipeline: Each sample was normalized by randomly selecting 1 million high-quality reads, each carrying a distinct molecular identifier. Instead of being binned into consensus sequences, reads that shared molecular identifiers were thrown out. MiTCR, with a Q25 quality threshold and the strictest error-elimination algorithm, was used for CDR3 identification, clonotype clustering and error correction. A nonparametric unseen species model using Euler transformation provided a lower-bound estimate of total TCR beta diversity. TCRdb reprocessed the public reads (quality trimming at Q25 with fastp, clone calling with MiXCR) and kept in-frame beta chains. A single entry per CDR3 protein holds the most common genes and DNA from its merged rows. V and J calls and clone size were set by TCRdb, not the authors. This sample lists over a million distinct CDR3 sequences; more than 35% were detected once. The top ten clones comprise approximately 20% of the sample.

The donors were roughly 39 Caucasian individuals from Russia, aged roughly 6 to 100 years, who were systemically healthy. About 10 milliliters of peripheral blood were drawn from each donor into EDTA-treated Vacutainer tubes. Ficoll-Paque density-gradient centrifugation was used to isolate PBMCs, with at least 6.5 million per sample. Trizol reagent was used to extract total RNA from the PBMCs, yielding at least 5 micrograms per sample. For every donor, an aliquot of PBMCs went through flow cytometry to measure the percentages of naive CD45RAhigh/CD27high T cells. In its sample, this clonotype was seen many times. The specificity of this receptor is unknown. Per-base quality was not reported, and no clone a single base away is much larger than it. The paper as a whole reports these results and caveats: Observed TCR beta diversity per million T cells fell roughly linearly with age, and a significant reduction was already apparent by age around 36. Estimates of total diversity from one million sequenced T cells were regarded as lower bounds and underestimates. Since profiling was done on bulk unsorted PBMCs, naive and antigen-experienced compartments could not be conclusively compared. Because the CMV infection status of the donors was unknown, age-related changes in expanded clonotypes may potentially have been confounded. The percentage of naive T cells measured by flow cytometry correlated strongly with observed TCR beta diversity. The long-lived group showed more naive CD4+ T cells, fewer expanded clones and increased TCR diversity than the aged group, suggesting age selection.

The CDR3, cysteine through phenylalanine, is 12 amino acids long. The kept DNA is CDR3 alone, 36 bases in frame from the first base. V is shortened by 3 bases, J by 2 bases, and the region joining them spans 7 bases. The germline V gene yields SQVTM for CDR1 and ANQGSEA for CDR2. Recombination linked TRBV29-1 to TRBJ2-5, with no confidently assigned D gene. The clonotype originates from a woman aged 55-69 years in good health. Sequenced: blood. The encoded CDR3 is CSVEIGQETQYF. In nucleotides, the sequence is TGCAGCGTTGAGATAGGGCAAGAGACCCAGTACTTC.